Reported below is one T cell receptor beta chain. Its antigen is not yet known. Base quality data are lacking; no much larger clone is found one base away. TCRbeta CDR3 regions were amplified from genomic DNA by means of the immunoSEQ Assay, a bias-controlled multiplex PCR. In the original analysis: Within the assay, amplification of reference gene primers was used to estimate how many nucleated cells each sample contained. To quantify the absolute abundance of each unique TCRbeta CDR3 rearrangement, sequence reads were collapsed and filtered. Productive Simpson clonality was computed per sample as the square root of Simpson's diversity index over productive rearrangements. Here the immuneACCESS table is served through TCRdb, limited to in-frame sequences with V and J called. Missing clones are a known gap in these copies; in checked studies unresolved V genes cover under half, and the rest lacks a known reason. V and J calls and clone size are copied from that table; D and trimming were computed from the DNA. Within this sample are about 98,000 clones, with over 70% of them counted one time only. Clones ranked in the top ten supply roughly 10% of the sample.

Reading from cysteine to valine, the CDR3 counts 13 amino acids. Of the read, only the CDR3 DNA is kept; its 39 bases are in frame from base 1. Ends trimmed: V by 4 bases, J by 4 bases; bases unmatched to a gene: 4. CDR1 and CDR2 were assigned from the germline V gene (reference sequence) as LGHDT and YNNKEL. This entry belongs to a study of blood T cell repertoires in COVID-19 (dated by TCRdb to 2020 to 2021). For the wider study: Samples covering the acute and convalescent phases of COVID-19 were provided by collaborators in the United States, Italy and Spain. The material from the prospective study consisted of cDNA or gDNA derived from T cells, B-cell-depleted T cells, or PBMCs. Deeply sampled blood TCRbeta repertoires from subjects exposed to, actively infected with, or recovered from COVID-19 were included in the dataset. The repertoires were released in a freely available public database meant as a resource for research on the immune response to SARS-CoV-2. The samples were drawn from the first 160 participants of the ongoing ImmuneRACE study and from 1,254 subjects provided by 6 global collaborators. A de-identified subject ID, COVID-19 status, age in years and sex were almost always included in the sample metadata. Where HLA class I and class II types were available, the types were taken from metadata supplied by the sample provider, not from assay-based typing.

Study-wide conclusions, independent of this receptor: How much clinical and demographic metadata was included differed by source and by participant, and the metadata was provided uncurated.

Each collaborating institution followed its own protocols to collect whole blood in K2EDTA tubes. For TCRbeta analysis, collaborators shipped samples as frozen whole blood, isolated PBMCs, or DNA extracted from either of those sample types. The sample taken for sequencing was peripheral blood. The receptor's source is a woman aged 80 or over with acute or convalescent COVID-19. Rearrangement joined TRBV3-1 (or the pseudogene TRBV3-2) to TRBJ2-7, with TRBD1 identical over 7 junction bases. The DNA sequence is TGTGCCAGCAGCCCTTCGGACAGGTACGAGCAGTACGTC. This gives the protein CASSPSDRYEQYV.